Listed below are T cell receptor beta chains from one sample, sequenced in a study of metastatic and nonmetastatic thyroid tumors. TCRdb reanalyzed the PCR reads with MiXCR. Among under 30,000 clones listed, roughly a quarter were seen once. The sample consisted of blood. All receptors derive from a female donor with papillary thyroid cancer or a benign thyroid nodule (not recorded which). Some clones in this sample may be carry-over from other donors' samples. CDR3s include the opening cysteine and the closing phenylalanine or tryptophan. D genes are given only for firm matches. Some rows have no size entry. The others give once, few or many, or a class for an expanded clone.

J gene,clone size,V gene,D gene,CDR3 protein,CDR3 DNA
TRBJ2-5,many,TRBV12-3/TRBV12-4,.,CASSIIAEETQYF,TGTGCCAGCAGCATCATAGCGGAAGAGACCCAGTACTTC
TRBJ1-2,many,TRBV13,.,CASSLRTAYNYGYTF,TGTGCCAGCAGCCTCCGGACAGCCTATAACTATGGCTACACCTTC
TRBJ2-5,many,TRBV30,TRBD2,CAWSGTSGGETQYF,TGTGCCTGGAGTGGGACTAGCGGAGGGGAGACCCAGTACTTC
TRBJ2-5,many,TRBV6-1,TRBD2,CASRRLAGGPQETQYF,TGTGCCAGCAGACGACTAGCGGGAGGGCCCCAAGAGACCCAGTACTTC
TRBJ2-2,many,TRBV6-5,.,CASSTVLTRGADTGELFF,TGTGCCAGCAGTACAGTTCTAACCCGGGGGGCCGACACCGGGGAGCTGTTTTTT
TRBJ2-7,many,TRBV5-1,TRBD1,CASSGLPGQTTYEQYF,TGCGCCAGCAGCGGGCTACCGGGACAGACAACCTACGAGCAGTACTTC
TRBJ2-3,many,TRBV3-1,.,CASSQEFRGELDTQYF,TGTGCCAGCAGCCAAGAGTTCAGGGGGGAGCTGGATACGCAGTATTTT
TRBJ2-1,few,TRBV19,.,CASSTLDSSYNEQFF,TGTGCCAGTAGTACCCTGGATAGCTCCTACAATGAGCAGTTCTTC
TRBJ2-2,.,TRBV18,.,CASSPPGDYLGPNTGELFF,TGTGCCAGCTCACCACCAGGAGATTATCTTGGCCCGAACACCGGGGAGCTGTTTTTT
TRBJ2-7,many,TRBV19,.,CASSIIGRRDEQYF,TGTGCCAGTAGTATAATTGGCAGGCGCGACGAGCAGTACTTC
TRBJ1-1,many,TRBV28,TRBD1,CASSPRTGANTEAFF,TGTGCCAGCAGTCCCCGGACAGGGGCGAACACTGAAGCTTTCTTT
TRBJ1-4,many,TRBV30,TRBD1,CARGTALPGYYEKLFF,TGTGCCCGAGGGACAGCCTTACCGGGATATTATGAAAAACTGTTTTTT
TRBJ2-7,medium-sized,TRBV6-4,TRBD2,CASSDPRGTSGSGEQYF,TGTGCCAGCAGTGACCCCCGGGGGACTAGCGGGAGTGGCGAGCAGTACTTC
TRBJ1-1,.,TRBV30,TRBD1,CACNYRGTEAFF,TGTGCCTGTAATTACAGGGGGACTGAAGCTTTCTTT
TRBJ2-7,.,TRBV10-3,.,CAIREPGFGGGGVQYF,TGTGCCATCAGAGAGCCCGGCTTTGGGGGTGGAGGCGTGCAGTACTTC
TRBJ1-1,many,TRBV6-4,.,CASRSTYMNTEAFF,TGTGCCAGCAGGAGCACCTACATGAACACTGAAGCTTTCTTT
TRBJ2-3,.,TRBV6-5,.,CASSYTGTDTQYF,TGTGCCAGCAGTTACACTGGTACAGATACGCAGTATTTT
TRBJ2-1,many,TRBV5-1,TRBD2,CASSFPPAGGLTEQFF,TGCGCCAGCAGCTTTCCCCCCGCGGGAGGATTGACTGAGCAGTTCTTC
TRBJ2-1,.,TRBV5-8,.,CGSSLAAETREQFF,TGTGGCAGCAGCTTGGCTGCGGAGACCCGTGAGCAGTTCTTC
TRBJ2-4,many,TRBV10-1,.,CASSEGPLAKNIQYF,TGCGCCAGCAGTGAAGGACCGCTAGCCAAAAACATTCAGTACTTC
TRBJ2-2,many,TRBV4-2,TRBD2,CASSQGGLAGANTGELFF,TGTGCCAGCAGCCAAGGGGGACTAGCGGGAGCGAACACCGGGGAGCTGTTTTTT
TRBJ2-7,medium-sized,TRBV5-1,TRBD2,CASSLEAGPSYEQYF,TGCGCCAGCAGCTTGGAAGCGGGGCCCTCCTACGAGCAGTACTTC
TRBJ2-1,many,TRBV24-1,TRBD2,CATSDPGLAGSSYNEQFF,TGTGCCACCAGTGACCCAGGACTAGCGGGAAGCTCCTACAATGAGCAGTTCTTC
TRBJ2-7,medium-sized,TRBV6-1,TRBD2,CASRDLAGDSYEQYF,TGTGCCAGCCGAGATCTAGCGGGGGATTCCTACGAGCAGTACTTC
TRBJ2-2,once,TRBV3-1,TRBD1,CATTGLTGELVF,TGTGCCACGACAGGGCTCACCGGGGAGCTGGTTTTT
TRBJ2-7,many,TRBV5-1,.,CASSFSRDWSSYEQYF,TGCGCCAGCAGCTTCAGCCGGGACTGGAGCTCCTACGAGCAGTACTTC
TRBJ2-1,many,TRBV5-1,TRBD2,CASSSGLAYNEQFF,TGCGCCAGCAGCTCGGGACTAGCGTACAATGAGCAGTTCTTC
TRBJ2-7,.,TRBV18,.,CASSPWDGTSSEQYF,TGTGCCAGCTCACCATGGGATGGGACAAGCTCCGAGCAGTACTTC
TRBJ2-3,many,TRBV7-9,TRBD1,CASSPGTGETDTQYF,TGTGCCAGCAGCCCAGGGACAGGGGAGACAGATACGCAGTATTTT
TRBJ1-3,few,TRBV6-1,TRBD1,CASSAGQGRTANTIYF,TGTGCCAGCAGTGCAGGACAGGGGAGGACTGCAAACACCATATATTTT
TRBJ2-7,many,TRBV5-4,TRBD2,CASSFGLADPLREQYF,TGTGCCAGCAGCTTTGGGCTAGCGGACCCTCTGAGGGAGCAGTACTTC
TRBJ2-7,.,TRBV27,.,CASSFLGDHYF,TGTGCCAGCAGTTTTTTGGGCGATCATTACTTC
TRBJ2-3,.,TRBV6-1,.,CASIVRGLALTDTQYF,TGTGCCAGCATTGTAAGGGGTTTAGCTTTAACAGATACGCAGTATTTT
TRBJ1-2,medium-sized,TRBV5-1,.,CASSQDTWDYGYTF,TGCGCCAGCAGCCAGGACACCTGGGACTATGGCTACACCTTC
TRBJ1-2,medium-sized,TRBV12-3/TRBV12-4,.,CASSAQGRYGYTF,TGTGCCAGCAGTGCCCAGGGTCGCTATGGCTACACCTTC
TRBJ1-2,many,TRBV6-1,TRBD1,CASRTGGREDGYTF,TGTGCCAGCAGGACAGGGGGAAGAGAAGATGGCTACACCTTC
TRBJ2-3,.,TRBV7-9,.,CASFRGGTDTQYF,TGTGCCAGCTTCCGGGGCGGGACAGATACGCAGTATTTT
TRBJ2-1,many,TRBV30,.,CAWKTVLNEQFF,TGTGCCTGGAAAACTGTACTAAATGAGCAGTTCTTC
TRBJ2-7,.,TRBV9,.,CASSPAGAGAYEKYF,TGTGCCAGCAGCCCAGCAGGGGCGGGGGCTTACGAGAAGTACTTC
TRBJ2-1,.,TRBV7-8,.,CASSRLGQYNEQFF,TGTGCCAGCAGCAGATTAGGACAGTACAATGAGCAGTTCTTC
TRBJ1-5,many,TRBV7-6,TRBD1,CASSSQDRVGQPQHF,TGTGCCAGCAGCTCCCAAGACAGGGTCGGGCAGCCCCAGCATTTT
TRBJ2-5,many,TRBV20-1,TRBD2,CSAGSSGSPETQYF,TGCAGTGCTGGTTCGAGCGGGAGCCCAGAGACCCAGTACTTC
TRBJ2-7,.,TRBV6-2/TRBV6-3,.,CASSYSWGDEQYF,TGTGCCAGCAGTTACTCGTGGGGAGACGAGCAGTACTTC
TRBJ2-2,many,TRBV24-1,.,CATRGQPGTANTGELFF,TGTGCCACCAGGGGTCAACCCGGGACGGCGAACACCGGGGAGCTGTTTTTT
TRBJ2-1,many,TRBV12-3/TRBV12-4,.,CASTPLGAFSSYNEQFF,TGTGCCAGCACCCCGTTGGGAGCGTTTAGCTCCTACAATGAGCAGTTCTTC
TRBJ2-7,many,TRBV3-1,TRBD2,CASSPQRDRTYEQYF,TGTGCCAGCAGCCCCCAGCGGGACCGTACCTACGAGCAGTACTTC
TRBJ1-4,many,TRBV12-3/TRBV12-4,.,CASSLGVLGIF,TGTGCCAGCAGTTTAGGGGTGTTGGGGATTTTT
TRBJ2-5,many,TRBV19,.,CASSIVAGWEEETQYF,TGTGCCAGTAGTATAGTAGCAGGGTGGGAAGAGGAGACCCAGTACTTC